Below, 7 T cell receptor beta chains from the same sample are listed, as sequenced in a study of PD-1 blockade in mismatch repair-deficient tumors. Only in-frame clones appear in the TCRdb table, and some are missing; sequencing was by immunoSEQ multiplex PCR. Among around 49,000 clones, approximately 80% were seen once, and the ten largest hold around 3.3%. This specimen consisted of PBMCs, obtained before pembrolizumab treatment. Receptors originate from an adult with mismatch repair-deficient cancer.

The V gene is TRBV2, the J gene TRBJ2-2, with 10 bases that match TRBD2. The ends lost 7 bases at V and 7 bases at J; junction bases unmatched: 3. This CDR3 spans 13 amino acids. Germline values: CDR1 SNHLY, CDR2 FYNNEI. CDR3 DNA: TGTGCCAGCACCCTAGCGGGAGTCGGGGAGCTGTTTTTT. Protein sequence: CASTLAGVGELFF.

The J gene is TRBJ2-1, the V gene TRBV4-2; no clear D. The length of the CDR3 is 15 residues. V was trimmed by 1 base and J by 1 base, leaving 8 bases between them. Per the germline V gene, CDR1 is LGHNA and CDR2 is YNFKEQ. The CDR3 DNA sequence: TGTGCCAGCAGCCAAGGAGGCTATTCCTACAATGAGCAGTTCTTC. It codes for CASSQGGYSYNEQFF.

The chain has TRBV29-1 and TRBJ1-2; 9 bases align to TRBD1. CDR1 SQVTM and CDR2 ANQGSEA come from the germline V gene. There are 14 residues in the CDR3. J was trimmed by 6 bases and V by 6 bases; bases with no gene match: 11. The CDR3 DNA is TGCAGCGTCCCCACCTCGGGACAGGGAAATGGCTACACCTTC. It yields the protein CSVPTSGQGNGYTF.

V is TRBV5-1 and J is TRBJ2-1, with a possible D match to TRBD1 (6 bases). Trimming shortened V by 0 bases and J by 3 bases, and 13 bases separated the two germline ends. The CDR3 contains 16 residues. CDR1 is SGHRS and CDR2 is YFSETQ in the germline V gene. CDR3 in DNA: TGCGCCAGCAGCTTGGGGCAGGGGATGGGCTACAATGAGCAGTTCTTC. This sequence encodes CASSLGQGMGYNEQFF.

The V and J genes are TRBV12-5 and TRBJ2-7, with 10 bases that match TRBD1. The length of the CDR3 is 15 residues. Germline loops: CDR1 LGHNT, CDR2 FRNRAP. The ends lost 3 bases at V and 4 bases at J; junction bases unmatched: 6. The CDR3 protein is CASGFVRDRGYEQYF. The DNA for the CDR3 is TGTGCTAGTGGTTTCGTCCGGGACAGGGGATACGAGCAGTACTTC.

To note about this clone: The same CDR3 is also encoded by other DNA sequences in this sample. This rearrangement joins TRBV2 to TRBJ1-5; 11 positions agree with TRBD1. The length of the CDR3 is 14 residues. Germline-derived CDR1 and CDR2 are SNHLY and FYNNEI. V lost 6 bases and J lost 4; bases outside the gene matches: 2. The CDR3, as DNA: TGTGCCAGCAGGGGGACAGGGGGAAATCAGCCCCAGCATTTT. Encoded protein: CASRGTGGNQPQHF.

This clone counts as medium-sized. This chain connects TRBV14 to TRBJ1-1; D ambiguous. The CDR3 is 13 amino acids. From germline, CDR1 is SGHDN and CDR2 FVKESK. Trimming shortened V by 2 bases and J by 6 bases, and 10 bases separated the two germline ends. The CDR3 DNA reads as TGTGCCAGCAGCCAATCTTTTTGGGCTGAAGCTTTCTTT. Translated: CASSQSFWAEAFF.